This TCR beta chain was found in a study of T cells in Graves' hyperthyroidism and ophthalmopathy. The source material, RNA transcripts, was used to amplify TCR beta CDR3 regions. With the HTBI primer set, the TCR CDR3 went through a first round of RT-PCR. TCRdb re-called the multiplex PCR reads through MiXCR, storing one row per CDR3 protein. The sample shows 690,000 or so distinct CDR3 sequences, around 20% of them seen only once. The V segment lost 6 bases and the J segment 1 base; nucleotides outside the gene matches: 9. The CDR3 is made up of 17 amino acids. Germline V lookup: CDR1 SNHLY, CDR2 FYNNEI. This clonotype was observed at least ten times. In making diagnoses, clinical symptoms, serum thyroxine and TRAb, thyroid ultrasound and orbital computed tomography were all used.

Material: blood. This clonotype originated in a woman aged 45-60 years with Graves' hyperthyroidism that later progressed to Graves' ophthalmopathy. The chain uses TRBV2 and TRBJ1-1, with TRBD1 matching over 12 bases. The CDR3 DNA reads TGTGCCAGCAGGGCCCGGGACAGGGGGCGCGGGAACACTGAAGCTTTCTTT. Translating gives CASRARDRGRGNTEAFF.